One sample yielded the 7 T cell receptor beta chains listed below, sequenced in a study of blood T cell repertoires in COVID-19. Some clones are missing from TCRdb's copy, which holds only in-frame ones; the method was immunoSEQ multiplex PCR. Among fewer than 350,000 clones listed, about 85% were seen once. The sample was PBMCs or T cells enriched from blood (not recorded which). Every receptor here comes from a woman in her fifties or sixties who had recovered from COVID-19.

In DNA, the CDR3 is TGTGCCAGCAGTTACCACTACAGGGAAGGGGACTATGGCTACACCTTC. It is translated as CASSYHYREGDYGYTF. The chain joins TRBV6-5 to TRBJ1-2; tentative D call: TRBD1 (6 bases). CDR1 is MNHEY and CDR2 is SVGAGI in the germline V gene. This CDR3 region has 16 residues. Trimming took off 2 bases at V and 3 bases at J, with 16 bases between the two ends.

The chain has TRBV30 and TRBJ1-4; 11 nucleotides match TRBD1. This CDR3 region has 14 residues. Trimming at V came to 1 base and at J to 7 bases, leaving 2 bases not matched to a gene. The germline CDR1 and CDR2 sequences are GTSNPN and SVGIG (reference sequence). The CDR3 DNA reads TGTGCCTGGAGTGCCGGGACAGGGGGTGAAAAACTGTTTTTT. Translation: CAWSAGTGGEKLFF.

This clone turned up a few times. V and J are TRBV19 and TRBJ1-2; D remains ambiguous. Germline V gene lookup returns CDR1 LNHDA and CDR2 SQIVND (reference sequence). The CDR3 runs to 13 residues. Trimming took 5 bases from V and 0 from J, leaving 7 bases between them. CDR3 loop: CASSLGANYGYTF. CDR3 nucleotide sequence: TGTGCCAGTAGTTTAGGAGCTAACTATGGCTACACCTTC.

The rearrangement joins TRBV5-1 to TRBJ2-1; TRBD1 matches 7 bases. The length of the CDR3 is 15 residues. Losses at the gene ends were 2 bases for V and 2 bases for J; bases not matched to a gene: 4. CDR1 and CDR2 from the germline V gene are SGHRS and YFSETQ. In DNA, the CDR3 is TGCGCCAGCAGCTTAGGTGACAGGGCCTACAATGAGCAGTTCTTC. Residues: CASSLGDRAYNEQFF.

This chain connects TRBV14 to TRBJ2-7, with 11 bases matching TRBD2. This CDR3 is built from 15 residues. Germline CDR1 and CDR2: SGHDN and FVKESK. The V gene end was trimmed by 1 base and the J gene end by 3 bases; junction bases not matched to a gene: 2. DNA for the CDR3: TGTGCCAGCAGCCAAGCACTAGCGGGAGTCTACGAGCAGTACTTC. Amino acid sequence: CASSQALAGVYEQYF.

The chain recombines TRBV28 with TRBJ2-2, with a weak D call TRBD1 (6 bases). CDR3 length: 12 residues. From germline, CDR1 is MDHEN and CDR2 SYDVKM. With 8 bases removed from V and 6 bases from J, the gap between germline ends came to 10 bases. The CDR3 spells CASSEGAGELFF. The CDR3 DNA reads as TGTGCCAGCTCTGAGGGGGCCGGGGAGCTGTTTTTT.

The chain links TRBV30 to TRBJ1-3, with 7 nucleotides matching TRBD1. The CDR3 extends over 14 amino acids. In germline, CDR1 is GTSNPN, CDR2 SVGIG (reference sequence). V was clipped by 4 bases and J by 7 bases; unmatched bases: 10. The CDR3 coding sequence is TGTGCCTGGACCCTAACAGGGGCAACGAACACCATATATTTT. Amino acid sequence: CAWTLTGATNTIYF.